A single sample gave rise to the 31 T cell receptor beta chains below, sequenced in a study of cytomegalovirus exposure and HLA in healthy donors. TCRdb's table, derived via immunoSEQ multiplex PCR, lists solely in-frame clones and lacks some. The sample has fewer than 90,000 clones, 96% seen once. Sequenced input: PBMCs. The receptors derive from a man aged 18 to 30 in good health and CMV-seropositive.

The genes are TRBV18 and TRBJ2-5; D might be TRBD1 (5 bases). This CDR3 region has 14 residues. V was clipped by 6 bases and J by 4 bases, with 15 bases between them. The germline gives CDR1 KGHSH, CDR2 LQKENI. The chain's CDR3 is CASSENQGIETQYF. For the CDR3, the DNA is TGTGCCAGCTCTGAAAACCAGGGAATAGAGACCCAGTACTTC.

The chain recombines TRBV30 with TRBJ2-1; 7 nucleotides align to TRBD1. Germline lookup yields CDR1 GTSNPN and CDR2 SVGIG (reference sequence). The CDR3 loop spans 13 amino acids. V dropped 0 bases and J dropped 5; count of bases not matched to a gene: 1. Written as DNA, the CDR3 is TGTGCCTGGAGTGTTACAGGGGACAATGAGCAGTTCTTC. It specifies CAWSVTGDNEQFF.

V and J are TRBV28 and TRBJ2-1, with 7 bases aligning to TRBD2. This CDR3 is built from 15 residues. Losses at the gene ends were 10 bases for V and 5 bases for J; bases not matched to a gene: 14. Germline loops: CDR1 MDHEN, CDR2 SYDVKM. CDR3 sequence: CATTQGTTINNEQFF. CDR3 nucleotide sequence: TGTGCCACCACACAAGGGACTACAATTAACAATGAGCAGTTCTTC. Full variable domain (missing parts from reference TRBV28 and TRBJ2-1): DVKVTQSSRYLVKRTGEKVFLECVQDMDHENMFWYRQDPGLGLRLIYFSYDVKMKEKGDIPEGYSVSREKKERFSLILESASTNQTSMYLCATTQGTTINNEQFFGPGTRLTVL.

The chain uses TRBV9 and TRBJ2-7; D uncertain. CDR3 length: 12 amino acids. The V gene's germline CDR1 is SGDLS and CDR2 YYNGEE. Deletions cut 3 bases from V and 4 bases from J, with 8 bases between. CDR3 DNA: TGTGCCAGCAGCGAGTCCGAGTACGAGCAGTACTTC. Translation gives CASSESEYEQYF.

This sequence joins TRBV6-6 and TRBJ1-4; no reliable D call. The V and J ends lost 2 bases and 8 bases respectively, with 18 bases between them. In germline, CDR1 is MNHNY, CDR2 SVGAGI (reference sequence). The CDR3 length is 16 residues. The CDR3, as DNA: TGTGCCAGCAGTTACGTTTTTGCCGGGTTTGGCGAAAAACTGTTTTTT. Translation gives CASSYVFAGFGEKLFF.

J is TRBJ2-5 and V is TRBV5-1; 9 bases fit TRBD2. CDR1 and CDR2 (germline): SGHRS, YFSETQ. Unmatched junction bases numbered 11, after V lost 7 bases and J lost 4 bases. This CDR3 comprises 15 residues. The CDR3 DNA reads as TGCGCCAGCGCCGGTAGCGGGAGCGTTCGAGAGACCCAGTACTTC. It specifies CASAGSGSVRETQYF.

The genes are TRBV28 and TRBJ2-5; 8 bases map to TRBD2. V lost 4 bases, J lost 4 bases, and 5 bases stayed unmatched. CDR3 length equals 14 residues. The germline CDR1 and CDR2 sequences are MDHEN and SYDVKM. CDR3 region: CASSSSGSGETQYF. The CDR3 DNA follows: TGTGCCAGCAGTTCCAGCGGGAGTGGAGAGACCCAGTACTTC.

The rearrangement links TRBV5-4 to TRBJ1-4; 9 bases align to TRBD1. The CDR3 consists of 16 residues. V shed 3 bases, J shed 8 bases, and the junction held 11 bases outside the gene matches. CDR1 is SGHNT, CDR2 YYREEE, per germline (reference sequence). CDR3 sequence: CASSSDPGQGVEKLFF. In nucleotides, the CDR3 is TGTGCCAGCAGCTCCGATCCGGGACAGGGCGTAGAAAAACTGTTTTTT.

The rearrangement uses TRBV2 and TRBJ1-3; 8 bases match TRBD1. CDR3 length equals 13 residues. The trim removed 1 base at V and 11 bases at J, leaving 4 bases unmatched. CDR1 is SNHLY and CDR2 is FYNNEI in the germline V gene. Written as DNA, the CDR3 is TGTGCCAGCAGTGAAGTGACAGGGGCCCCCATATATTTT. Translated: CASSEVTGAPIYF.

This clone was counted a single time. The genes are TRBV7-9 and TRBJ1-4; D is perhaps TRBD1 (5 bases). The CDR3 is 16 residues long. With 3 bases removed from V and 13 bases from J, the gap between germline ends came to 24 bases. The germline V gene has CDR1 SEHNR and CDR2 FQNEAQ (reference sequence). As DNA, the CDR3 is TGTGCCAGCAGCTTGGCCACGACGGGGGGAATGAAGGGACTGTTTTTT. As protein: CASSLATTGGMKGLFF.

This clone was seen only once. J is TRBJ2-7 and V is TRBV19, with TRBD1 matching 9 bases. CDR1 and CDR2 from the germline V gene are LNHDA and SQIVND (reference sequence). CDR3 length: 15 amino acids. Trimming removed 6 bases from V and 1 base from J; junction bases left unmatched: 7. The CDR3 DNA follows: TGTGCCAGTAGCGCCGGACAGGGGACATCCTACGAGCAGTACTTC. Protein product: CASSAGQGTSYEQYF.

The CDR3 is CASEQGARPYEQYF. CDR3 in DNA: TGTGCCAGCGAACAGGGAGCGAGACCCTACGAGCAGTACTTC. The rearrangement joins TRBV25-1 to TRBJ2-7, with D perhaps TRBD1 (6 bases). Trimming left V 8 bases short and J 2 bases short, with 16 bases between. Germline CDR1 and CDR2: MGHDK and SYGVNS. CDR3 length: 14 residues.

The sample holds one count of this clone. The gene calls are TRBV28 and TRBJ1-5; the D is unclear. The CDR3 spans 16 residues. Deletions cut 4 bases from V and 2 bases from J, with 15 bases between. Per germline, CDR1 MDHEN and CDR2 SYDVKM. CDR3 loop: CASSSPWIEGNQPQHF. Written as DNA, the CDR3 is TGTGCCAGCAGTTCCCCCTGGATCGAGGGCAATCAGCCCCAGCATTTT.

The gene calls are TRBV19 and TRBJ2-2; 7 nucleotides align to TRBD1. The germline gives CDR1 LNHDA, CDR2 SQIVND (reference sequence). V shed 3 bases, J shed 5 bases, and the junction held 6 bases outside the gene matches. There are 15 residues in the CDR3. The CDR3 protein is CASSMRDSTTGELFF. DNA of the CDR3: TGTGCCAGTAGTATGAGGGACAGTACTACCGGGGAGCTGTTTTTT.

This clone was detected only once. The V gene is TRBV18, the J gene TRBJ1-2, with D hard to call. V was pared by 1 base and J by 8 bases, with 11 bases between. CDR1 is KGHSH, CDR2 LQKENI, per germline. CDR3 length equals 13 residues. For the CDR3, the DNA is TGTGCCAGCTCACCACGAGTGGAGGAGGGCTACACCTTC. The encoded protein is CASSPRVEEGYTF.

V gene TRBV30 combines with J gene TRBJ1-3; TRBD1 might be the D (6 bases). V was clipped by 2 bases and J by 2 bases, with 13 bases between them. This CDR3 has 15 amino acids. Germline V lookup: CDR1 GTSNPN, CDR2 SVGIG (reference sequence). The CDR3 sequence: CAWSTQGIAGNTIYF. The DNA for the CDR3 is TGTGCCTGGAGTACACAGGGTATTGCTGGAAACACCATATATTTT.

This chain uses TRBV27 with TRBJ2-7; no clear D. CDR3 length equals 13 residues. The germline V gene encodes CDR1 MNHEY and CDR2 SMNVEV (reference sequence). V dropped 0 bases and J dropped 7 bases, with 10 bases sitting between them. The CDR3 DNA sequence: TGTGCCAGCAGTTTATCTAGCAGATGGGAGCAGTACTTC. This codes for CASSLSSRWEQYF.

This sequence joins TRBV29-1 and TRBJ2-3; TRBD2 is a possible D gene (6 bases). V lost 3 bases and J 3 bases, leaving 13 bases between the germline ends. Germline V gene data show CDR1 as SQVTM and CDR2 as ANQGSEA. The CDR3 loop spans 14 amino acids. The CDR3 here is CSVDSGSNTDTQYF. DNA of the CDR3: TGCAGCGTTGATAGCGGTTCTAATACAGATACGCAGTATTTT.

This clone has only one observation. The V call is TRBV5-1, the J call TRBJ2-7; 13 nucleotides agree with TRBD2. Unmatched junction bases numbered 5, after V lost 5 bases and J lost 6 bases. CDR3 length: 14 residues. Germline CDR1 SGHRS, CDR2 YFSETQ. This CDR3 is CASSPTSGRTEQYF. The CDR3 DNA is TGCGCCAGCAGTCCGACTAGCGGGAGGACCGAGCAGTACTTC.

This chain links TRBV4-1 with TRBJ2-1; 11 nucleotides agree with TRBD2. Per germline, CDR1 MGHRA and CDR2 YSYEKL. With 0 bases clipped from V and 7 bases from J, the junction kept 2 bases outside the gene matches. The CDR3 runs 15 residues. CDR3 residues: CASSQDRTSGNEQFF. CDR3 DNA sequence: TGCGCCAGCAGCCAAGATCGGACTAGCGGGAATGAGCAGTTCTTC.

The chain employs TRBV19 and TRBJ1-5, with 7 positions matching TRBD1. Per the germline V gene, CDR1 is LNHDA and CDR2 is SQIVND (reference sequence). After removal of 4 bases from V and 4 bases from J, the junction contained 7 bases not matched to a gene. This CDR3 spans 15 amino acids. The CDR3 sequence: CASSTGTAFNQPQHF. CDR3 bases: TGTGCCAGTAGTACCGGGACAGCTTTTAATCAGCCCCAGCATTTT.

The chain's CDR3 is CASSVATDYRDEQFF. CDR3 DNA sequence: TGTGCCAGCAGCGTAGCTACAGACTATCGGGATGAGCAGTTCTTC. The rearrangement joins TRBV9 to TRBJ2-1; the D gene is possibly TRBD2 (5 bases). The germline V gene has CDR1 SGDLS and CDR2 YYNGEE. CDR3 length: 15 residues. V was trimmed by 0 bases and J by 8 bases, leaving 15 bases between them.

The chain is built from TRBV7-2 and TRBJ1-2; TRBD1 agrees at 8 bases. This CDR3 has 13 residues. Looked up from germline, CDR1 is SGHTA and CDR2 is FQGNSA. V was pared by 4 bases and J by 8 bases, with 6 bases of the junction left unmatched. This chain's CDR3 is CASSSGQGLGYTF. Written as DNA, the CDR3 is TGTGCCAGCAGCTCCGGACAGGGTTTAGGCTACACCTTC.

The rearrangement uses TRBV7-9 and TRBJ2-7; D may be TRBD1 (5 bases). Between the trimmed V and J ends, which lost 4 bases and 6 bases, there was a span of 16 bases. CDR1 is SEHNR and CDR2 is FQNEAQ in the germline V gene (reference sequence). This CDR3 comprises 14 residues. The CDR3 loop reads CASSYMQGSPEQYF. The CDR3, as DNA: TGTGCCAGCAGCTACATGCAGGGATCCCCCGAGCAGTACTTC.

The rearrangement uses TRBV7-3 and TRBJ1-1; 12 nucleotides align to TRBD1. Trimming removed 0 bases from V and 10 bases from J; junction bases left unmatched: 12. Germline lookup yields CDR1 SGHTA and CDR2 FQGTGA. The CDR3 spans 17 residues. The CDR3 DNA is TGTGCCAGCAGCTTAACGTATATAGGGGACAGGGGGCTTACAGCTTTCTTT. It translates to CASSLTYIGDRGLTAFF.

The chain joins TRBV29-1 to TRBJ1-1; TRBD1 is a possible D gene (6 bases). CDR3 length: 13 amino acids. Germline V gene data show CDR1 as SQVTM and CDR2 as ANQGSEA. V was cut by 2 bases and J by 4 bases, with 11 bases left in between. For the CDR3, the DNA is TGCAGCGTTGAATCAACAGGGAGCACTGAAGCTTTCTTT. Amino acids: CSVESTGSTEAFF.

The genes are TRBV27 and TRBJ2-6, with D possibly being TRBD2 (7 bases). Germline V CDR1 and CDR2: MNHEY, SMNVEV (reference sequence). This CDR3 region has 17 residues. Between the trimmed V and J ends, which lost 6 bases and 0 bases, there was a span of 15 bases. The CDR3 region is CASREGGGSSGANVLTF. CDR3 sequence (DNA): TGTGCCAGCAGAGAGGGAGGGGGGAGCTCTGGGGCCAACGTCCTGACTTTC.

V is TRBV10-3 and J is TRBJ1-2; 10 bases match TRBD1. With V trimmed by 1 base and J by 7 bases, 3 bases remained unmatched. Per the germline V gene, CDR1 is ENHRY and CDR2 is SYGVKD. The CDR3 is 14 amino acids. The CDR3 protein is CAISEWDRGSGYTF. The CDR3 region has the DNA TGTGCCATCAGTGAGTGGGACAGGGGATCTGGCTACACCTTC.

The chain combines TRBV7-6 with TRBJ1-4; 7 nucleotides agree with TRBD1. With 5 bases clipped from V and 5 bases from J, the junction kept 17 bases outside the gene matches. The germline gives CDR1 SGHVS, CDR2 FNYEAQ. The CDR3 is 18 amino acids. The CDR3 spells CASSKRHRQGPPNEKLFF. In nucleotides, the CDR3 is TGTGCCAGCAGCAAACGCCATCGACAGGGTCCCCCCAATGAAAAACTGTTTTTT.

This sequence joins TRBV2 and TRBJ1-1; D not certain. V was cut by 7 bases and J by 3 bases, with 12 bases left in between. In germline, CDR1 is SNHLY, CDR2 FYNNEI. This CDR3 comprises 13 residues. This CDR3 is CASTGRQDTEAFF. In DNA form, the CDR3 reads TGTGCCAGCACTGGGCGCCAGGACACTGAAGCTTTCTTT.

The J gene is TRBJ2-3, the V gene TRBV6-6, with a possible D match to TRBD1 (6 bases). Trimming took off 2 bases at V and 1 base at J, with 10 bases between the two ends. The CDR3 loop spans 15 amino acids. Per germline, CDR1 MNHNY and CDR2 SVGAGI (reference sequence). The CDR3 nucleotides read TGTGCCAGCAGTTACAGGGACACCGGCACAGATACGCAGTATTTT. It encodes CASSYRDTGTDTQYF.